A selection of T cell receptor beta chains follows, all from one sample in a study of T cells in Graves' hyperthyroidism and ophthalmopathy. TCRdb reprocessed the multiplex PCR reads with MiXCR, giving one entry per CDR3 protein. This sample yields hundreds of thousands of distinct CDR3 sequences, of which about a sixth are seen a single time; 15% to 20% belongs to the top ten. The sample consisted of blood. Source of these receptors: a woman aged 18 to 35 with Graves' hyperthyroidism. Both conserved end residues are trimmed from each CDR3. The order of the fields is V gene, CDR3 protein.

TRBV6-2/TRBV6-3 ASSYVPRTSGTDTQY
TRBV30 AWGGQLNTEAF
TRBV5-1 ASSPSGNYEQY
TRBV15 ATSRDRLWTGRYEQY
TRBV20-1 SARSSGSVNEQF
TRBV4-1 ASSQSGQGSQPQH
TRBV20-1 SARDEEGMGETQY
TRBV4-3 ASSQVVGNNEKLF
TRBV20-1 SARTSGRVNEQF
TRBV20-1 SARAPDTMVGYT
TRBV14 ASSQDDLRDDSNTEAF
TRBV7-2 ASSLAPDTAYEQY
TRBV6-1 ASTGLAVTGELF
TRBV20-1 SARGTSGIYEQY
TRBV28 ASSFPSGNTGELF
TRBV30 AWSVLPGEGTDTQY
TRBV25-1 ASKLGGRNTEAF
TRBV24-1 ATSDVTGVADTQY
TRBV6-5 ASTLDGKSTDTQY
TRBV5-1 ASRSSGGPSTGELF
TRBV5-6 ASSSSRDSFYEQY
TRBV5-7 ASSLRASGGKETQY
TRBV11-2 ASSLDKRSISPDQETQY